The 24 T cell receptor beta chains given below trace back to one sample, sequenced in a study of T cells in women clearing cervical HPV infection. Clones were read by immunoSEQ multiplex PCR, and TCRdb kept only the in-frame ones, dropping some. The table for this sample gives some 33,000 clones. The sample taken for sequencing was blood buffy coat. The receptors here all came from a woman aged 18 to 75 with a cervical HPV16 infection that either progressed to CIN3+ or cleared (not recorded which).

Turning to this clone: Other DNA sequences of this sample code for an identical CDR3. CDR3: CASSLGTSGYNEQFF. The covered CDR3 bases are TGTGCCAGCAGCTTGGGGACTAGCGGCTACAATGAG. J is TRBJ2-1 and V is TRBV7-3, with 11 bases aligning to TRBD2. The read terminates 3 residues before the CDR3 end, so the remaining end is supplied by the germline J gene. V was clipped by 3 bases and J by 3 bases; unmatched bases: 1. CDR1 and CDR2 (germline): SGHTA, FQGTGA. The CDR3 consists of 15 residues.

Regarding this clone: Read sequence stops 3 residues before the CDR3 end, and the germline J gene provides the missing end. The chain has TRBV20-1 and TRBJ2-7; TRBD2 aligns across 10 bases. In germline, CDR1 is DFQATT, CDR2 SNEGSKA (reference sequence). The CDR3 runs 14 residues. J lost 5 bases, V lost 2 bases, and 6 bases had no gene match. CDR3 region: CSARRLAGMNEQYF. CDR3 bases read: TGCAGTGCTAGAAGACTAGCGGGTATGAACGAG.

Comment on this clone: Read coverage stops 3 residues before the CDR3 terminus; the germline J gene supplies the remainder. Other DNA sequences in this sample translate to the same CDR3. The chain links TRBV5-1 to TRBJ1-3; the D gene is possibly TRBD1 (6 bases). The germline gives CDR1 SGHRS, CDR2 YFSETQ. The CDR3 spans 16 residues. The V end was cut by 7 bases, the J end by 0 bases, with 17 bases between. CDR3 region: CASAYGGPRSGNTIYF. The DNA read from the CDR3 is TGCGCCAGCGCCTACGGGGGGCCCCGCTCTGGAAACACC.

As to this clone: The CDR3 goes on 3 residues after the read ends, and that part is filled in from the germline J gene. This chain joins TRBV7-9 and TRBJ2-6, with D hard to call. CDR1 SEHNR and CDR2 FQNEAQ come from the germline V gene (reference sequence). The CDR3 consists of 14 residues. V lost 4 bases and J 4 bases, leaving 8 bases between the germline ends. The CDR3 loop is CASSWQTGANVLTF. Partial CDR3 DNA: TGTGCCAGCAGCTGGCAAACGGGGGCCAACGTC.

Remarks on this clone: The read terminates 3 residues before the CDR3 end, so the remaining end is supplied by the germline J gene. V is TRBV30 and J is TRBJ2-5; 7 nucleotides match TRBD1. Trimming cost V 2 bases and J 4 bases; bases outside gene matches: 7. CDR3 length: 14 amino acids. CDR1 is GTSNPN and CDR2 is SVGIG in the germline V gene (reference sequence). The CDR3 region is CAWSPGQSPETQYF. The part of the CDR3 DNA that was read is TGTGCCTGGAGTCCGGGACAGTCCCCAGAGACC.

Comments on this clone: The sequenced fragment ends 3 residues before the CDR3 boundary, so the rest is inferred from the germline J gene. The V call is TRBV5-6, the J call TRBJ1-2; TRBD1 is a possible D gene (5 bases). Between the trimmed V and J ends, which lost 5 bases and 3 bases, there was a span of 8 bases. Germline V gene lookup returns CDR1 SGHDT and CDR2 YYEEEE. This CDR3 is built from 12 residues. The CDR3 DNA, read in part, is TGTGCCAGCAGGTTAGGGGACTATGGC. Amino acids: CASRLGDYG. The CDR3 reads in full as CASRLGDYGYTF.

The CDR3: CSARDGTGVSHEQYF. CDR3 DNA, as far as it was read: TGCAGTGCTAGGGACGGGACAGGGGTGTCCCACGAG. The chain recombines TRBV20-1 with TRBJ2-7, with 10 bases lining up with TRBD1. The CDR3 extends 3 residues past the end of the read, so its final part is completed from the germline J gene. The length of the CDR3 is 15 residues. Trimming at V came to 3 bases and at J to 5 bases, leaving 10 bases not matched to a gene. Germline loops: CDR1 DFQATT, CDR2 SNEGSKA (reference sequence).

Regarding this clone: The read terminates 3 residues before the CDR3 end, so the remaining end is supplied by the germline J gene. J is TRBJ2-7 and V is TRBV19, with TRBD2 identical over 12 bases. The V gene's germline CDR1 is LNHDA and CDR2 SQIVND (reference sequence). V lost 7 bases to trimming and J lost 3 bases; unmatched junction nucleotides: 7. This CDR3 spans 15 amino acids. The CDR3 region is CASTPGLAGNYEQYF. The CDR3 DNA, read in part, is TGTGCCAGTACTCCGGGACTAGCGGGTAACTACGAG.

As regards this clone: The sequenced fragment ends 3 residues before the CDR3 boundary, so the rest is inferred from the germline J gene. The rearrangement uses TRBV28 and TRBJ1-1, with D possibly TRBD1 on 6 matching bases. The germline gives CDR1 MDHEN, CDR2 SYDVKM. V lost 9 bases, J lost 6 bases, and 20 bases lay in between. CDR3 length: 14 residues. The CDR3 spells CASSTWGLGPEAFF. The covered CDR3 bases are TGTGCCAGTTCGACGTGGGGGCTAGGACCTGAA.

Notes on this clone: The missing CDR3 end, 3 residues past where the read stops, is filled in from the germline J gene. The chain links TRBV5-1 to TRBJ2-3; a weak D match, TRBD2 (5 bases). Trimming stripped 0 bases from V and 2 bases from J, with 10 bases between. CDR3 size: 15 residues. Germline CDR1 is SGHRS and CDR2 is YFSETQ. CDR3 region: CASSLASDYTDTQYF. CDR3 DNA (partial): TGCGCCAGCAGCTTGGCCTCCGACTACACAGATACG.

CDR3 sequence reads: CASSSLAGGRETQYF. The CDR3 bases that were read are TGTGCCAGCAGCTCTTTAGCGGGAGGGCGTGAGACC. This chain links TRBV5-6 with TRBJ2-5; 11 nucleotides agree with TRBD2. The CDR3 end falls 3 residues outside the read, so it is completed with the germline J gene. With V trimmed by 3 bases and J by 5 bases, 6 bases remained unmatched. CDR3 length: 15 residues. Germline V gene data show CDR1 as SGHDT and CDR2 as YYEEEE. The full variable domain, its missing parts supplied by reference TRBV5-6 and TRBJ2-5, is DAGVTQSPTHLIKTRGQQVTLRCSPKSGHDTVSWYQQALGQGPQFIFQYYEEEERQRGNFPDRFSGHQFPNYSSELNVNALLLGDSALYLCASSSLAGGRETQYFGPGTRLLVL.

A remark on this clone: The read terminates 3 residues before the CDR3 end, so the remaining end is supplied by the germline J gene. This chain connects TRBV19 to TRBJ2-1; D may be TRBD1 (5 bases). Trimming removed 1 base from V and 9 bases from J, with 7 bases in between. The CDR3 consists of 12 residues. The germline CDR1 and CDR2 sequences are LNHDA and SQIVND (reference sequence). The chain's CDR3 is CASSIAGREQFF. Partial CDR3 DNA: TGTGCCAGTAGTATAGCAGGGCGTGAG.

The sequenced part of the CDR3 DNA is TGTGCCAGCAGTGTACAGTTAGACGGGGAG. Translated: CASSVQLDGE. The CDR3 reads in full as CASSVQLDGELFF. The chain carries TRBV2 and TRBJ2-2, with D uncertain. The sequence runs out 3 residues before the end of the CDR3; the remainder is reconstructed from the germline J gene. The V gene's germline CDR1 is SNHLY and CDR2 FYNNEI. The ends were cut back, 4 bases at V and 7 bases at J, with 10 bases in the middle. The length of the CDR3 is 13 residues.

Remarks on this clone: With the read ending 3 residues before the CDR3 end, the germline J gene is used to fill in that end. J is TRBJ1-2 and V is TRBV7-9; no clear D gene. Germline values: CDR1 SEHNR, CDR2 FQNEAQ (reference sequence). The CDR3 has 15 residues. CDR3 in amino acids: CASSFGLAGRGDYTF. The sequenced part of the CDR3 DNA is TGTGCCAGCAGCTTTGGACTAGCGGGGAGAGGCGAC.

As for this clone: The sequenced fragment ends 3 residues before the CDR3 boundary, so the rest is inferred from the germline J gene. The chain has TRBV20-1 and TRBJ1-1, with a possible D match to TRBD1 (6 bases). V gave up 3 bases and J gave up 1 base, with 12 bases separating them. Per the germline V gene, CDR1 is DFQATT and CDR2 is SNEGSKA (reference sequence). CDR3 length equals 14 residues. The sequenced CDR3 bases are TGCAGTGCTAGCAGGGGCGTGGGGAACACTGAA. This translates into CSASRGVGNTE. The full CDR3 sequence reads CSASRGVGNTEAFF.

For this clone: The read finishes 3 residues shy of the CDR3 end, and the germline J gene is used to complete it. The chain carries TRBV9 and TRBJ2-5, with 9 bases lining up with TRBD2. Trimming cost V 0 bases and J 1 base; bases outside gene matches: 1. CDR3 length: 15 residues. CDR1 SGDLS and CDR2 YYNGEE come from the germline V gene. The CDR3 sequence: CASSVEGLAQETQYF. The CDR3 bases that were read are TGTGCCAGCAGCGTAGAGGGACTAGCCCAAGAGACC. Full variable domain (missing parts from reference TRBV9 and TRBJ2-5): DSGVTQTPKHLITATGQRVTLRCSPRSGDLSVYWYQQSLDQGLQFLIQYYNGEERAKGNILERFSAQQFPDLHSELNLSSLELGDSALYFCASSVEGLAQETQYFGPGTRLLVL.

As to this clone: The CDR3 extends 3 residues past the end of the read, so its final part is completed from the germline J gene. The chain recombines TRBV19 with TRBJ2-7; 9 positions match TRBD2. J lost 0 bases, V lost 8 bases, and 5 bases had no gene match. CDR1 and CDR2 (germline): LNHDA, SQIVND (reference sequence). This CDR3 spans 14 amino acids. The CDR3 loop is CASSGLATSYEQYF. The covered CDR3 bases are TGTGCCAGTTCCGGACTAGCGACCTCCTACGAG.

With respect to this clone: From the germline J gene comes the end of the CDR3, since the read stops 3 residues before it. J is TRBJ2-7 and V is TRBV11-2; 8 nucleotides line up with TRBD2. Trimming cost V 5 bases and J 3 bases; bases outside gene matches: 6. CDR3 length: 14 residues. From germline, CDR1 is SGHAT and CDR2 FQNNGV. The sequenced CDR3 bases are TGTGCCAGCAGCCCGAGGACTAGCAGCTACGAG. The encoded protein is CASSPRTSSYE. The full CDR3 protein is CASSPRTSSYEQYF.

In the case of this clone: The read terminates 3 residues before the CDR3 end, so the remaining end is supplied by the germline J gene. The V call is TRBV30, the J call TRBJ1-3; D gene unclear. V dropped 2 bases and J dropped 4 bases, with 9 bases sitting between them. CDR3 length: 13 amino acids. CDR1 and CDR2 from the germline V gene are GTSNPN and SVGIG (reference sequence). CDR3 region: CAWSRGAGNTIYF. CDR3 DNA (partial): TGTGCCTGGAGTCGGGGAGCCGGAAACACC.

On this clone: Coverage ceases 3 residues before the CDR3 finishes, and the germline J gene fills in the end. V and J are TRBV7-3 and TRBJ2-2; D is ambiguous. Trimming pared 5 bases from V and 1 base from J, leaving 11 bases between. Per germline, CDR1 SGHTA and CDR2 FQGTGA. CDR3 length: 15 residues. Incomplete CDR3 DNA: TGTGCCAGCAGCCCTGAAACGGGGAACACCGGGGAG. Translating it yields CASSPETGNTGE. The CDR3 in full is CASSPETGNTGELFF.

On this clone: The sequenced fragment ends 3 residues before the CDR3 boundary, so the rest is inferred from the germline J gene. The chain is built from TRBV19 and TRBJ2-3; TRBD2 matches at 8 bases. CDR3 length equals 14 residues. CDR1 is LNHDA and CDR2 is SQIVND in the germline V gene (reference sequence). After removal of 6 bases from V and 1 base from J, the junction contained 3 bases not matched to a gene. The CDR3 reads CASRRSGGTDTQYF. Partial CDR3 DNA: TGTGCCAGTAGACGTAGCGGGGGCACAGATACG.

About this clone itself: The read ends 3 residues early relative to the CDR3; the germline J gene fills the gap. The genes are TRBV2 and TRBJ1-1, with 9 bases that match TRBD1. Germline lookup yields CDR1 SNHLY and CDR2 FYNNEI. The length of the CDR3 is 13 residues. Partial CDR3 DNA: TGTGCCAGCAGTGAAACCGACAGGGGGGAA. Amino acids: CASSETDRGE. Given in full, the CDR3 is CASSETDRGEAFF.

A remark on this clone: Read sequence stops 3 residues before the CDR3 end, and the germline J gene provides the missing end. V gene TRBV13 combines with J gene TRBJ1-1; 7 bases align to TRBD1. Germline V gene sequence: CDR1 PRHDT, CDR2 FYEKMQ (reference sequence). V was pared by 7 bases and J by 4 bases, with 9 bases of the junction left unmatched. The CDR3 is 14 amino acids. The CDR3 bases that were read are TGTGCCAGCAACAAGAGGGGGCGGGTCACTGAA. Translation: CASNKRGRVTE. Given in full, the CDR3 is CASNKRGRVTEAFF. Complete variable domain (other parts from reference TRBV13 and TRBJ1-1): AAGVIQSPRHLIKEKRETATLKCYPIPRHDTVYWYQQGPGQDPQFLISFYEKMQSDKGSIPDRFSAQQFSDYHSELNMSSLELGDSALYFCASNKRGRVTEAFFGQGTRLTVV.

Details on this clone: The read terminates 3 residues before the CDR3 end, so the remaining end is supplied by the germline J gene. The V and J genes are TRBV7-6 and TRBJ2-7; a possible D gene is TRBD1 (5 bases). CDR3 size: 15 residues. V lost 0 bases to trimming and J lost 3 bases, with 12 bases between them. Germline CDR1 SGHVS, CDR2 FNYEAQ. CDR3 sequence reads: CASSLAPLQGYEQYF. The CDR3 bases that were read are TGTGCCAGCAGCTTAGCCCCCCTGCAGGGCTACGAG.